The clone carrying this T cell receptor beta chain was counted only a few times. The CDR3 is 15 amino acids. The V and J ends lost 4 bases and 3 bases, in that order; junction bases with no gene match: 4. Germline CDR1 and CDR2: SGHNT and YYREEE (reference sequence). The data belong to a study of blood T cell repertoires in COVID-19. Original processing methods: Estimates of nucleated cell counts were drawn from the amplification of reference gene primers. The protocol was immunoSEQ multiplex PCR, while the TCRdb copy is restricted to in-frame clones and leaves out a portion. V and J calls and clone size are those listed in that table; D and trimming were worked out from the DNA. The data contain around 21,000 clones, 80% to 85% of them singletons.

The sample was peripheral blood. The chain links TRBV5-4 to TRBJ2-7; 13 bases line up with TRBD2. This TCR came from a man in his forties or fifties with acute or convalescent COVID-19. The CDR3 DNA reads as TGTGCCAGCAGCCCAGGACTAGCGGGAGTCTACGAGCAGTACTTC. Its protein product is CASSPGLAGVYEQYF. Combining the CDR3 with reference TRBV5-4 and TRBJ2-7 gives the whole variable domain ETGVTQSPTHLIKTRGQQVTLRCSSQSGHNTVSWYQQALGQGPQFIFQYYREEENGRGNFPPRFSGLQFPNYSSELNVNALELDDSALYLCASSPGLAGVYEQYFGPGTRLTVT.